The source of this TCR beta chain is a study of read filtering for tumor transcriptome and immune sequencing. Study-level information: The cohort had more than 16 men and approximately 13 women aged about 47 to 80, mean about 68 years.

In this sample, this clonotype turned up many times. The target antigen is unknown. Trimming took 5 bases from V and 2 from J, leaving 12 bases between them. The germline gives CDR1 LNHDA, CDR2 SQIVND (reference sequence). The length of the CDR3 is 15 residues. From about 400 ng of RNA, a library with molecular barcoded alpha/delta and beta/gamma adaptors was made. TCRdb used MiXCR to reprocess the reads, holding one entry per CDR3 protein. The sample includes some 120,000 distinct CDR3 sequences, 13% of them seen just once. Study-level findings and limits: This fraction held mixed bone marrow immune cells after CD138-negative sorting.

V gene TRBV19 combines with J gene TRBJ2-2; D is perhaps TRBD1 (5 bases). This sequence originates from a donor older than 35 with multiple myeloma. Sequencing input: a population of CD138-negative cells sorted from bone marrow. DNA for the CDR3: TGTGCCAGTAGTGCCACCAGGGTAAACACCGGGGAGCTGTTTTTT. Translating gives CASSATRVNTGELFF.